This TCR beta chain appears in the sequencing data of a study of T cell changes during pregnancy in multiple sclerosis. V dropped 1 base and J dropped 8 bases, with 21 bases sitting between them. Germline values: CDR1 SGHRS, CDR2 YFSETQ. CDR3 size: 17 residues. Only in-frame clones appear in the TCRdb table, and some are missing; sequencing was by immunoSEQ multiplex PCR. The table has tens of thousands of clones, about 92% seen once. J is TRBJ2-2 and V is TRBV5-1; D is perhaps TRBD2 (7 bases). The sample here was peripheral blood, taken in the third trimester of pregnancy. This clonotype was obtained from a female donor in good health, enrolled as a control in a pregnancy study. The CDR3 region is CASSLSGGPGSEGELFF. CDR3 in DNA: TGCGCCAGCAGCTTGTCCGGGGGGCCAGGTTCGGAGGGGGAGCTGTTTTTT. Full variable domain (missing parts from reference TRBV5-1 and TRBJ2-2): KAGVTQTPRYLIKTRGQQVTLSCSPISGHRSVSWYQQTPGQGLQFLFEYFSETQRNKGNFPGRFSGRQFSNSRSEMNVSTLELGDSALYLCASSLSGGPGSEGELFFGEGSRLTVL.